This T cell receptor beta chain was retrieved from a study of cytomegalovirus exposure and HLA in healthy donors. General study findings and limits: In the analysis, some V segments, TRBV6-2 and TRBV6-3 included, were excluded as indistinguishable. Associated with cytomegalovirus, according to the listing, were some 180 TCR beta chains.

Notes on this clone: Its antigen is not known.

Germline-derived CDR1 and CDR2 are MGHRA and YSYEKL. The CDR3 length is 13 residues. Trimming took 10 bases from V and 4 from J; bases not matched to a gene: 8. Researchers ran the PCR with 60 Vbeta and 13 Jbeta primers. Measured with immunoSEQ multiplex PCR; TCRdb has only the in-frame clones, and not every one. The table for this sample gives approximately 110,000 clones. The rearrangement uses TRBV4-1 and TRBJ1-1, with 8 bases fitting TRBD1. The sample taken for sequencing was PBMCs. This receptor was obtained from a man between 45 and 60 years old in good health and CMV-seronegative. DNA of the CDR3: TGCGCCACCACGGACAGGGTGGCCACTGAAGCTTTCTTT. It is translated as CATTDRVATEAFF.